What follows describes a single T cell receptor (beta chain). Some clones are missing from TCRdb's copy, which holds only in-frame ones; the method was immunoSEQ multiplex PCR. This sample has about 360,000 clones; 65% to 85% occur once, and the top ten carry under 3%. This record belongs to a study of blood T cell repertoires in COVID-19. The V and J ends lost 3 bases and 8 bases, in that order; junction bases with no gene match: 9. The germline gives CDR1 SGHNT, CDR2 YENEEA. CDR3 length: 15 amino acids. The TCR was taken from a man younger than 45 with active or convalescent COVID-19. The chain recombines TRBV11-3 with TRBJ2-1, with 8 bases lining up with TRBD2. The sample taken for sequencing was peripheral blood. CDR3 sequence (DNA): TGTGCCAGCAGCTTTTCAGGACTAGCCAGAGATGAGCAGTTCTTC. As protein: CASSFSGLARDEQFF.